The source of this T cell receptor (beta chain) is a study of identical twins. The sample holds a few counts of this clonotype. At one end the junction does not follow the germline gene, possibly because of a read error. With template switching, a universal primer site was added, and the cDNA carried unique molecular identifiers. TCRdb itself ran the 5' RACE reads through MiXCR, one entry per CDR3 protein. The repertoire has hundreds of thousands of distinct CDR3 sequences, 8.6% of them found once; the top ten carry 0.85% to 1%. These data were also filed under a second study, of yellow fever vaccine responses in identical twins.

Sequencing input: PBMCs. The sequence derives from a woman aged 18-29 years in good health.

The CDR3 here is CASSLDPRDGETQYF. CDR3 bases: TGTGCTAGCAGCTTAGACCCCCGGGATGGAGAGACCCAGTACTTC. The V and J genes are TRBV7-7 and TRBJ2-5; possibly TRBD2 for D (5 bases). There are 15 residues in the CDR3. Germline-derived CDR1 and CDR2 are SSHAT and FNYEAQ (reference sequence).